The clone carrying this TCR beta chain was recorded many times. Its antigen is not known. TCRdb called the multiplex PCR reads again in MiXCR, with one record for every CDR3 protein. Of some 170,000 distinct CDR3 sequences in the sample, roughly 35% were seen once. This specimen comes from a study of breast tumors, draining lymph nodes, adjacent tissues. Study-wide results and caveats: Data fit most tumor T cells coming from lymph node, expanding in tumor. Tumor and nontumor repertoires were significantly more similar in luminal-like than in basal-like breast cancer. Tumors had less TCR diversity than lymph nodes, more than nontumor tissue.

V lost 2 bases, J lost 3 bases, and 10 bases lay in between. CDR1 KGHSH and CDR2 LQKENI come from the germline V gene. The CDR3 is 14 residues long. The lymph nodes were axillary draining lymph nodes from breast cancer patients. This clonotype was obtained from a female donor with breast cancer. Some clones in this sample may be carry-over from other donors' samples. The sample taken for sequencing was axillary lymph node tissue. The chain couples TRBV18 to TRBJ2-5, with TRBD2 as a possible D gene (5 bases). The DNA for the CDR3 is TGTGCCAGCTCACCAACTAGAGGGAAAGAGACCCAGTACTTC. The encoded protein is CASSPTRGKETQYF.